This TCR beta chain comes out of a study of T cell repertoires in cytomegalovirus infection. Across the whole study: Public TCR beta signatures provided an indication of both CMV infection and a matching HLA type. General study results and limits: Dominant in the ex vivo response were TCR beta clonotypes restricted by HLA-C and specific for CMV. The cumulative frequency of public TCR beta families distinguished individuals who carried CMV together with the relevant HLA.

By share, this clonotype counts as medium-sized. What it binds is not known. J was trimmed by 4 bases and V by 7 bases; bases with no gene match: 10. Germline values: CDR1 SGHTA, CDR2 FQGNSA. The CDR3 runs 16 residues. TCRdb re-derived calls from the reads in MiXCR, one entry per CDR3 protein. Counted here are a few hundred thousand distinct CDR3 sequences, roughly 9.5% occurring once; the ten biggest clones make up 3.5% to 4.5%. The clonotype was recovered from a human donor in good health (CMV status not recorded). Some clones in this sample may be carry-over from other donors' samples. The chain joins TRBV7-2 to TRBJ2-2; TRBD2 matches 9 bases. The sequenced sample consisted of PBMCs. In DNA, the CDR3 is TGTGCCAGCACCACCGCGGGGGGGCCCAGCACCGGGGAGCTGTTTTTT. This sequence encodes CASTTAGGPSTGELFF.